This T cell receptor beta chain was recorded in a study of blood T cells in healthy people across ages. Findings of the study overall: Compared with aged donors, long-lived donors showed fewer expanded clones, suggesting selection. The recorded TCR beta diversity per million T cells decreased in a roughly linear manner with age.

With a J-beta primer mix and a sample-barcoded 5' primer, a second PCR ran 7 to 11 cycles. Every sample returned 2.5 million or more CDR3-containing paired-end reads. TCRdb fed the 5' RACE reads into MiXCR, producing one record per CDR3 protein. The repertoire holds more than 750,000 distinct CDR3 sequences, with almost 30% as singletons. The table lists this clonotype with a few counts. Antigen: not known. It may be a read error: a sequence one base away is much more abundant. These data were likewise used in another study, on T cells of mothers and their children.

The receptor comes from a woman in her thirties or forties in good health. Sequenced material: blood.

DNA for the CDR3: TGTGCCAGCTCACTCGGACTAGCGGGGGTCTACGAGCGGTACTTC. This codes for CASSLGLAGVYERYF. This chain connects TRBV18 to TRBJ2-5, with 13 nucleotides matching TRBD2. V lost 4 bases to trimming and J lost 13 bases; unmatched junction nucleotides: 12. The CDR3 totals 15 residues. The V gene's germline CDR1 is KGHSH and CDR2 LQKENI.